The rows below give T cell receptor beta chains drawn from one sample of a study of T-cell memory formation after mild COVID-19. TCRdb reprocessed the 5' RACE reads via MiXCR and lists one record per CDR3 protein. The data hold 150,000 to 200,000 distinct CDR3 sequences, with about 20% observed a single time. The specimen sequenced was PBMCs or a T cell subset sorted from them (not recorded which). These receptor sequences come from an adult woman who had mild COVID-19 (a few samples of this study predate the infection). Cell type and time point are not known. CDR3s include the opening cysteine and the closing phenylalanine or tryptophan. D genes are given only for firm matches. Only some rows state a clone size, as once, few, many or a class for expanded clones.

DNA: TGTGCCAGCAGCTTGTGGCTAGCGGGAGGGGACCCCTACAATGAGCAGTTCTTC; CDR3: CASSLWLAGGDPYNEQFF; J: TRBJ2-1; D: TRBD2; V: TRBV11-2; size: once
DNA: TGTGCCAGCAGCTTACCACGACAGGCCTACGAGCAGTACTTC; CDR3: CASSLPRQAYEQYF; J: TRBJ2-7; D: NA; V: TRBV5-6; size: NA
DNA: TGCAGCGTTGAAGATCCGATCCGGCACACTGAAGCTTTCTTT; CDR3: CSVEDPIRHTEAFF; J: TRBJ1-1; D: NA; V: TRBV29-1; size: few
DNA: TGTGCCAGCAGTTTTGGGAGCGAGACCCAGTACTTC; CDR3: CASSFGSETQYF; J: TRBJ2-5; D: NA; V: TRBV12-3/TRBV12-4; size: NA
DNA: TGTGCCTGGAGAGGTGCCGGGGAGCTGTTTTTT; CDR3: CAWRGAGELFF; J: TRBJ2-2; D: NA; V: TRBV30; size: few
DNA: TGTGCCAGCAGCCCTCGACAGGGTGTGGTTGAGGGGAGCACTGAAGCTTTCTTT; CDR3: CASSPRQGVVEGSTEAFF; J: TRBJ1-1; D: TRBD1; V: TRBV7-9; size: few
DNA: TGCGCCAGCAGCCAAGAGCGGGAACACAATGAGCAGTTCTTC; CDR3: CASSQEREHNEQFF; J: TRBJ2-1; D: NA; V: TRBV4-1; size: NA
DNA: TGTGCCAGCAGCCCTGGGACTAGCGGGGTTAATTACAATGAGCAGTTCTTC; CDR3: CASSPGTSGVNYNEQFF; J: TRBJ2-1; D: TRBD2; V: TRBV7-9; size: few
DNA: TGTGCCAGTAGTATAACACTGGGTAAGAGCTCCTACGAGCAGTACTTC; CDR3: CASSITLGKSSYEQYF; J: TRBJ2-7; D: NA; V: TRBV19; size: NA
DNA: TGTGCCAGCAGTCCTTGGGGGTCCGTCACTGAAGCTTTCTTT; CDR3: CASSPWGSVTEAFF; J: TRBJ1-1; D: NA; V: TRBV12-3/TRBV12-4; size: NA
DNA: TGCAGTGCTAGAGATCCGCTAGCGGATGCCTACGAGCAGTACTTC; CDR3: CSARDPLADAYEQYF; J: TRBJ2-7; D: TRBD2; V: TRBV20-1; size: few
DNA: TGTGCCACCAGCAGAGATCCCGGGGTTTGGGGCACCGGGGAGCTGTTTTTT; CDR3: CATSRDPGVWGTGELFF; J: TRBJ2-2; D: NA; V: TRBV15; size: many
DNA: TGCAGTGCTAGCAGGTTGGTGGGATCGAGCTACGAGCAGTACTTC; CDR3: CSASRLVGSSYEQYF; J: TRBJ2-7; D: NA; V: TRBV20-1; size: NA
DNA: TGTGCCAGCAGCCTGAACCGGGGAGCCCGCGAGCAGTACTTC; CDR3: CASSLNRGAREQYF; J: TRBJ2-7; D: NA; V: TRBV13; size: few
DNA: TGCGCCAGCAGCTTGAGCCTAGCGGGGGGGCCGGACAATGAGCAGTTCTTC; CDR3: CASSLSLAGGPDNEQFF; J: TRBJ2-1; D: TRBD2; V: TRBV5-1; size: NA
DNA: TGTGCCACCAGTGACCCGGCGGGGGGGAACACTGAAGCTTTCTTT; CDR3: CATSDPAGGNTEAFF; J: TRBJ1-1; D: NA; V: TRBV24-1; size: once
DNA: TGTGCCAGCAGCTATGCCACGACAGGGAACTATGGCTACACCTTC; CDR3: CASSYATTGNYGYTF; J: TRBJ1-2; D: TRBD1; V: TRBV7-9; size: NA
DNA: TGCAGTGCTAGGGAGACAGGGGCCGCAAGCAATCAGCCCCAGCATTTT; CDR3: CSARETGAASNQPQHF; J: TRBJ1-5; D: TRBD1; V: TRBV20-1; size: few
DNA: TGCAGTGCTAGATTCGAGGCAGAGAACTATGGCTACACCTTC; CDR3: CSARFEAENYGYTF; J: TRBJ1-2; D: NA; V: TRBV20-1; size: few
DNA: TGTGCCAGCAGCCCGGGGCCGGGCTATGGCTACACCTTC; CDR3: CASSPGPGYGYTF; J: TRBJ1-2; D: NA; V: TRBV7-3; size: NA
DNA: TGTGCCAGCAGCTTGGGGGGGTTTAGCTCCTACAATGAGCAGTTCTTC; CDR3: CASSLGGFSSYNEQFF; J: TRBJ2-1; D: NA; V: TRBV5-5; size: NA
DNA: TGTGCCACCAGTGATCCGGGAGCAGGAAATGAGCAGTTCTTC; CDR3: CATSDPGAGNEQFF; J: TRBJ2-1; D: NA; V: TRBV24-1; size: NA
DNA: TGCGCCAGCAGTGACAACGGGGTTACCTACAATGAGCAGTTCTTC; CDR3: CASSDNGVTYNEQFF; J: TRBJ2-1; D: NA; V: TRBV10-2; size: few
DNA: TGTGCCACCAGTGACGTAGACAGGGATGAAGGCTACACCTTC; CDR3: CATSDVDRDEGYTF; J: TRBJ1-2; D: TRBD1; V: TRBV24-1; size: NA
DNA: TGTGCCACCCCCGCGGGACTAGCGATAACCGCGAACACCGGGGAGCTGTTTTTT; CDR3: CATPAGLAITANTGELFF; J: TRBJ2-2; D: TRBD2; V: TRBV10-3; size: NA
DNA: TGTGCCAGCAGCACTTTCCCCGATACGCAGTATTTT; CDR3: CASSTFPDTQYF; J: TRBJ2-3; D: NA; V: TRBV7-9; size: few
DNA: TGTGCCAGCAGCTCGGGACAGGGAGGAGATACGCAGTATTTT; CDR3: CASSSGQGGDTQYF; J: TRBJ2-3; D: TRBD1; V: TRBV7-7; size: NA
DNA: TGCAGTGCTGACGAAATAAGGAGCTCCTACAATGAGCAGTTCTTC; CDR3: CSADEIRSSYNEQFF; J: TRBJ2-1; D: NA; V: TRBV20-1; size: few
DNA: TGCAGTGCTCGCAGGGACCTCGAGAGCTCCTATAATTCACCCCTCCACTTT; CDR3: CSARRDLESSYNSPLHF; J: TRBJ1-6; D: NA; V: TRBV20-1; size: NA
DNA: TGTGCCAGCAGCTCCTTAAGTAGCGGGGGACTGAATGAGCAGTTCTTC; CDR3: CASSSLSSGGLNEQFF; J: TRBJ2-1; D: TRBD2; V: TRBV7-9; size: few
DNA: TGTGCCAGCAGTACAGGGGTTTCTTATAATTCACCCCTCCACTTT; CDR3: CASSTGVSYNSPLHF; J: TRBJ1-6; D: TRBD1; V: TRBV6-5; size: NA
DNA: TGCGCCAGCAGAGATAGGACTAGCGGCCCTGAGCAGTTCTTC; CDR3: CASRDRTSGPEQFF; J: TRBJ2-1; D: TRBD2; V: TRBV4-1; size: NA
DNA: TGTGCCAGCAGCCACCGGGACAGGCCTGAAGATACGCAGTATTTT; CDR3: CASSHRDRPEDTQYF; J: TRBJ2-3; D: TRBD1; V: TRBV11-3; size: few
DNA: TGCGCCAGCCAAGATTTAACCTACAATGAGCAGTTCTTC; CDR3: CASQDLTYNEQFF; J: TRBJ2-1; D: NA; V: TRBV5-1; size: NA
DNA: TGTGCCAGCAGCATGCTGTCTGGAAACACCATATATTTT; CDR3: CASSMLSGNTIYF; J: TRBJ1-3; D: NA; V: TRBV7-6; size: NA
DNA: TGCGCCAGCAGCCAAGTTGGAGGGGACAATGAGCAGTTCTTC; CDR3: CASSQVGGDNEQFF; J: TRBJ2-1; D: NA; V: TRBV4-1; size: few
DNA: TGCAGCGCCCCCGGGGCTAACTATGGCTACACCTTC; CDR3: CSAPGANYGYTF; J: TRBJ1-2; D: NA; V: TRBV29-1; size: few
DNA: TGTGCCAGCGGAGCGGGACTCCCACCTTACAATGAGCAGTTCTTC; CDR3: CASGAGLPPYNEQFF; J: TRBJ2-1; D: TRBD2; V: TRBV7-2; size: few
DNA: TGTGCCAGCAGCTTAGATTGGGGAGGCAGGGGCGATGAAAAACTGTTTTTT; CDR3: CASSLDWGGRGDEKLFF; J: TRBJ1-4; D: NA; V: TRBV11-2; size: few
DNA: TGCGCCAGCAGCCCACTAGAGGAGTACCAAGAGACCCAGTACTTC; CDR3: CASSPLEEYQETQYF; J: TRBJ2-5; D: NA; V: TRBV5-1; size: few
DNA: TGTGCCAGCAGCTCAACAGGGGTCACAGATACGCAGTATTTT; CDR3: CASSSTGVTDTQYF; J: TRBJ2-3; D: TRBD1; V: TRBV11-3; size: NA
DNA: TGTGCCAGCAGCTTGACAGGGGGAGGTCGGACTGAAGCTTTCTTT; CDR3: CASSLTGGGRTEAFF; J: TRBJ1-1; D: TRBD1; V: TRBV5-5; size: NA
DNA: TGTGCCAGCAGCCCCGGACTAGCGGGCGGCACTAGCACAGATACGCAGTATTTT; CDR3: CASSPGLAGGTSTDTQYF; J: TRBJ2-3; D: TRBD2; V: TRBV7-9; size: few
DNA: TGCAGTGCTAGGGCTCGTCTAGCGGGCCTCAATGAGCAGTTCTTC; CDR3: CSARARLAGLNEQFF; J: TRBJ2-1; D: TRBD2; V: TRBV20-1; size: NA
DNA: TGTGCCAGCAGCTTAGGAGGGAAGTACAATGAGCAGTTCTTC; CDR3: CASSLGGKYNEQFF; J: TRBJ2-1; D: NA; V: TRBV7-6; size: NA
DNA: TGTGCCAGCAGCCGAACCAGGGATTGGAACACCGGGGAGCTGTTTTTT; CDR3: CASSRTRDWNTGELFF; J: TRBJ2-2; D: NA; V: TRBV7-2; size: few
DNA: TGCGCCAGCAGCTTGGGGTCAGCAACTAATGAAAAACTGTTTTTT; CDR3: CASSLGSATNEKLFF; J: TRBJ1-4; D: NA; V: TRBV5-1; size: few
DNA: TGTGCCAGCAGCTTTACCCCCGGGACAGGGGACTTCGAGCAGTACTTC; CDR3: CASSFTPGTGDFEQYF; J: TRBJ2-7; D: TRBD1; V: TRBV7-9; size: few
DNA: TGCGCCAGCTCCCTCGTGGAGTCCGTCTACGAGCAGTACTTC; CDR3: CASSLVESVYEQYF; J: TRBJ2-7; D: NA; V: TRBV5-1; size: few
DNA: TGTGCCAGCAGCTTGACGGACGTCTCCTACGAGCAGTACTTC; CDR3: CASSLTDVSYEQYF; J: TRBJ2-7; D: NA; V: TRBV7-9; size: NA